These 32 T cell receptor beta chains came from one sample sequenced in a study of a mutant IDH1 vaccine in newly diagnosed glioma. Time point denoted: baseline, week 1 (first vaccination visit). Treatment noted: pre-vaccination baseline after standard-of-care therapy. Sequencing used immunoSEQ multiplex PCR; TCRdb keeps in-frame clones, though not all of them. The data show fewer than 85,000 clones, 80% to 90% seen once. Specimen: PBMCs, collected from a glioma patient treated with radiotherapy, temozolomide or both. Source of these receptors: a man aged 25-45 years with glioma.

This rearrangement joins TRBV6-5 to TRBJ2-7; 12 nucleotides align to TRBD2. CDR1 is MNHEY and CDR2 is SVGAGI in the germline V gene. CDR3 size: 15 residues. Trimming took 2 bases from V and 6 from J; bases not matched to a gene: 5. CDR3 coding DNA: TGTGCCAGCAGTTACACTAGCGGGGGGAGGAGCGAGCAGTACTTC. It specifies CASSYTSGGRSEQYF.

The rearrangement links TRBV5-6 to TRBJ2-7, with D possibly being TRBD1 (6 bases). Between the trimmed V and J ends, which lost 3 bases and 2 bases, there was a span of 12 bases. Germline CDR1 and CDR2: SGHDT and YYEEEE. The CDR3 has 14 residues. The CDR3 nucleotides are TGTGCCAGCAGCTCCTCAGGGGCTACCTACGAGCAGTACTTC. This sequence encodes CASSSSGATYEQYF.

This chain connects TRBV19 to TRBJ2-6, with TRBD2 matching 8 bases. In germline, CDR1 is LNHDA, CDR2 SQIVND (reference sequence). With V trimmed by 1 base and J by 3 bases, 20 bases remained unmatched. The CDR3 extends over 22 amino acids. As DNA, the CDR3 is TGTGCCAGTAGTATAGGCGGGCGACTAGCGAGCTGGCTTATTCGTGGGGCCAACGTCCTGACTTTC. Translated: CASSIGGRLASWLIRGANVLTF.

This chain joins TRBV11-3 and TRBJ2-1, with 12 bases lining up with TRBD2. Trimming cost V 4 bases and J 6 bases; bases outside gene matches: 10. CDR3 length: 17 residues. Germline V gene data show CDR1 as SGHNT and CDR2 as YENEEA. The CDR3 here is CASSSGLAGYPPNEQFF. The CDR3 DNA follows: TGTGCCAGCAGCTCAGGACTAGCGGGGTATCCCCCCAATGAGCAGTTCTTC.

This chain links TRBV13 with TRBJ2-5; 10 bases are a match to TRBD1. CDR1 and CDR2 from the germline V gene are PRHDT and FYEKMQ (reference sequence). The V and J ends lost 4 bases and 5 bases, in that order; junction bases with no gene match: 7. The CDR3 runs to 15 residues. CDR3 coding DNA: TGTGCCAGCAGCTGGGGGGACAGGGGAAGGGAGACCCAGTACTTC. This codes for CASSWGDRGRETQYF.

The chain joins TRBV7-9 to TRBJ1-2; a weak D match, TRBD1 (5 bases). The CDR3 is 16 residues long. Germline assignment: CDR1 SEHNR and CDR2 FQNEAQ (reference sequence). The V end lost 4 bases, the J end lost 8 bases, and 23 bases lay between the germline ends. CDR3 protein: CASSSIKQEQSGGYTF. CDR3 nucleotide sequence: TGTGCCAGCAGCTCAATCAAACAGGAACAGAGCGGGGGCTACACCTTC.

The CDR3 nucleotides are TGCGCCAGCAGCCAAGATTGGCGGCAATCCTACGAGCAGTACTTC. Amino acids: CASSQDWRQSYEQYF. The chain links TRBV4-1 to TRBJ2-7, with D unclear. V lost 0 bases to trimming and J lost 1 base, with 10 bases between them. The CDR3 has 15 amino acids. CDR1 is MGHRA and CDR2 is YSYEKL in the germline V gene.

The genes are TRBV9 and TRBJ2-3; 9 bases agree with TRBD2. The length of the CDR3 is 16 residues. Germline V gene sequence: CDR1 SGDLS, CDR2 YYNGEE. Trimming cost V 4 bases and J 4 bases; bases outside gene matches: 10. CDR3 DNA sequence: TGTGCCAGCAGCCCACAACCGGGACTAGCTGCAGATACGCAGTATTTT. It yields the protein CASSPQPGLAADTQYF.

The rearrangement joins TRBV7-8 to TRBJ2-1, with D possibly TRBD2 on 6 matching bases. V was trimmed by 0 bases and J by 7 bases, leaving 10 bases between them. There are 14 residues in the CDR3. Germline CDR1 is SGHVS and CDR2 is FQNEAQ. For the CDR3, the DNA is TGTGCCAGCAGCTTAGCGCAGGAGGGGAATGAGCAGTTCTTC. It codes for CASSLAQEGNEQFF.

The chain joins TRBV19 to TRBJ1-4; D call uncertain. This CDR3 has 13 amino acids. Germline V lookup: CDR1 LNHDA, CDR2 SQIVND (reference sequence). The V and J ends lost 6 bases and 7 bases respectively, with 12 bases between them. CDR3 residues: CASSNYAREKLFF. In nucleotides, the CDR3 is TGTGCCAGTAGCAATTACGCGCGTGAAAAACTGTTTTTT.

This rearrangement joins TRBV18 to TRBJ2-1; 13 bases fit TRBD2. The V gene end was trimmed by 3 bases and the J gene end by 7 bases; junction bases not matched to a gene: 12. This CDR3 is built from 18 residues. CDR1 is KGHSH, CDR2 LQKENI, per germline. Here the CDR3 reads CASSPSGTSGGAGNEQFF. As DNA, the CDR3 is TGTGCCAGCTCACCCTCAGGAACTAGCGGGGGGGCCGGTAATGAGCAGTTCTTC.

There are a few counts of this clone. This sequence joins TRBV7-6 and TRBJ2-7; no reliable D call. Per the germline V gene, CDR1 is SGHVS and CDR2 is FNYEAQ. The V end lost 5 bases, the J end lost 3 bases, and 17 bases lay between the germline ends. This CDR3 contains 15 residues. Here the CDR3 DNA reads TGTGCCAGCAGCACCGCCCCTGGGGAACACTACGAGCAGTACTTC. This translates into CASSTAPGEHYEQYF.

The CDR3 DNA is TGTGCCAGCAACAAAAGACAGGAAAATAATTCACCCCTCCACTTT. Its translation: CASNKRQENNSPLHF. The V gene is TRBV6-6, the J gene TRBJ1-6; tentative D call: TRBD1 (6 bases). Germline V gene lookup returns CDR1 MNHNY and CDR2 SVGAGI (reference sequence). The V end lost 7 bases, the J end lost 5 bases, and 15 bases lay between the germline ends. The CDR3 has 15 amino acids.

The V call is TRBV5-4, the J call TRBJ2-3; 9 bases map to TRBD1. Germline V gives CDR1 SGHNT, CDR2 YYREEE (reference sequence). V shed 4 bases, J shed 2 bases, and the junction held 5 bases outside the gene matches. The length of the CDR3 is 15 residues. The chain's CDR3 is CASSLDRGLTDTQYF. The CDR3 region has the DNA TGTGCCAGCAGCCTGGACAGGGGTCTCACAGATACGCAGTATTTT.

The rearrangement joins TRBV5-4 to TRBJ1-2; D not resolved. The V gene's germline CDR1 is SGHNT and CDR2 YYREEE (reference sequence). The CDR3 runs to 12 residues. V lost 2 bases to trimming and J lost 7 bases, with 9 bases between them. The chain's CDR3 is CASSLPATGYTF. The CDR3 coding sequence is TGTGCCAGCAGCTTACCAGCCACTGGCTACACCTTC.

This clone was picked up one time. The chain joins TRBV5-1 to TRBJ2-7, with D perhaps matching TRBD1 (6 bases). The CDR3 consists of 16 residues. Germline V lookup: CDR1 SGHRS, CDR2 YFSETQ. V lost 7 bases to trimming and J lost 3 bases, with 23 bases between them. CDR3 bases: TGCGCCAGCTACGGAATCCGGGACAAAATAGGCTACGAGCAGTACTTC. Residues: CASYGIRDKIGYEQYF.

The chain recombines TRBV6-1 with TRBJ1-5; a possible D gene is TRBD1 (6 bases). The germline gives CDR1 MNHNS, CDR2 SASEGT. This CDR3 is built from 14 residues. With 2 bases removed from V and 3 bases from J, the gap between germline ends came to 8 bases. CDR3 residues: CASSERGNNQPQHF. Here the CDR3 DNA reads TGTGCCAGCAGTGAAAGGGGGAACAATCAGCCCCAGCATTTT.

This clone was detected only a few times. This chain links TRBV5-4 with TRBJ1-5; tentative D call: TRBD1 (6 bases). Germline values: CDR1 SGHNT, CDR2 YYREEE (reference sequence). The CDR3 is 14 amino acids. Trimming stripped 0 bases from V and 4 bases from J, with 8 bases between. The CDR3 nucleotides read TGTGCCAGCAGCTTGGGGGGGACAAATCAGCCCCAGCATTTT. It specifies CASSLGGTNQPQHF.

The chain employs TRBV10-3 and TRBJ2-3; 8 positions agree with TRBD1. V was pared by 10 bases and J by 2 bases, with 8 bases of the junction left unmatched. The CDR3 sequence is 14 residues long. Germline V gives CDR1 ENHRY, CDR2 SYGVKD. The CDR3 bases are TGTGCCACAGCCCAGGGGGCTGACACAGATACGCAGTATTTT. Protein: CATAQGADTDTQYF.

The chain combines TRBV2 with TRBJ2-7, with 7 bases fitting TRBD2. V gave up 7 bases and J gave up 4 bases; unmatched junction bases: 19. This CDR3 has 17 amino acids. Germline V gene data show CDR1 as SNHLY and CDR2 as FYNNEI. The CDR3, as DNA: TGTGCCAGCAATTCGGGGGTGACTAGCCTACTAGCGTACGAGCAGTACTTC. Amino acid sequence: CASNSGVTSLLAYEQYF.

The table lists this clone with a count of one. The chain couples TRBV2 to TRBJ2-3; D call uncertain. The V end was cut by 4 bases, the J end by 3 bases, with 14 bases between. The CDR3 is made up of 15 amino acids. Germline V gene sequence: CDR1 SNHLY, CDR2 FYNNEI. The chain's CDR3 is CASSVGPLGTDTQYF. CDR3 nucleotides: TGTGCCAGCAGTGTTGGACCTCTGGGGACAGATACGCAGTATTTT.

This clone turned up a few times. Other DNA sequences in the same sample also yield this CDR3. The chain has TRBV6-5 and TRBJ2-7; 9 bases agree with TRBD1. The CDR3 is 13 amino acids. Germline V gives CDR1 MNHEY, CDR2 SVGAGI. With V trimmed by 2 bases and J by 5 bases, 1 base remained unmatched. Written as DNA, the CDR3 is TGTGCCAGCAGTTACGACAGGGGGAACGAGCAGTACTTC. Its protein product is CASSYDRGNEQYF.

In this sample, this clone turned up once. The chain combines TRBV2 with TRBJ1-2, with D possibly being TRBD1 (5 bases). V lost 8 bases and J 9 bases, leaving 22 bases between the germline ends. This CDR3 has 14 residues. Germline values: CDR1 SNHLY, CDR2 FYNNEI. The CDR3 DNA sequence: TGTGCCAGCGAACCAGATGGAAGGGGTCCCCGCTACACCTTC. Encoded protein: CASEPDGRGPRYTF.

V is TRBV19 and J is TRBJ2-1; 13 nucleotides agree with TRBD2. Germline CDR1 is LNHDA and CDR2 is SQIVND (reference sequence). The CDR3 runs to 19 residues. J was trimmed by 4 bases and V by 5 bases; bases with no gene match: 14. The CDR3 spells CASSGWTSGGPGVYNEQFF. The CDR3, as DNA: TGTGCCAGTAGTGGGTGGACTAGCGGGGGACCCGGGGTTTACAATGAGCAGTTCTTC.

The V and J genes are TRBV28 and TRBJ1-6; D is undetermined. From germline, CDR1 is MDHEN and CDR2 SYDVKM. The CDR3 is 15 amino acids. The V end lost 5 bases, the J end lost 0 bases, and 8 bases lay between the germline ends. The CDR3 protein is CASSGKSSYNSPLHF. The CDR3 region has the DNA TGTGCCAGCAGTGGGAAGAGCTCCTATAATTCACCCCTCCACTTT. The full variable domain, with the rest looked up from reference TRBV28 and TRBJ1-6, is DVKVTQSSRYLVKRTGEKVFLECVQDMDHENMFWYRQDPGLGLRLIYFSYDVKMKEKGDIPEGYSVSREKKERFSLILESASTNQTSMYLCASSGKSSYNSPLHFGNGTRLTVT.

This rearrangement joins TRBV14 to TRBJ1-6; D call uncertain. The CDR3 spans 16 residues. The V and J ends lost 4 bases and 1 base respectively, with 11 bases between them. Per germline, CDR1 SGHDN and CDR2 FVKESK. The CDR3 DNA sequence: TGTGCCAGCAGCCCATTCGAGGGTTCCTATAATTCACCCCTCCACTTT. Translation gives CASSPFEGSYNSPLHF.

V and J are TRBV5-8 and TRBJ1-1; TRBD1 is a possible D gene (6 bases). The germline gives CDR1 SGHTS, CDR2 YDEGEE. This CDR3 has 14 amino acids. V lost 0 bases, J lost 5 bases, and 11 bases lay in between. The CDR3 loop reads CASSLDYRVTEAFF. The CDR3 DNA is TGTGCCAGCAGCTTGGATTACAGGGTAACTGAAGCTTTCTTT.

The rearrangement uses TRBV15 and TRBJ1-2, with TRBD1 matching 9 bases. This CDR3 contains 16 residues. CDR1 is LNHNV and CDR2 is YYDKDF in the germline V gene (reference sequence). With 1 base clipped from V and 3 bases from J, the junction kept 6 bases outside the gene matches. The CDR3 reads CATSRGRDRADYGYTF. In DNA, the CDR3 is TGTGCCACCAGCAGAGGCCGGGACAGGGCGGACTATGGCTACACCTTC. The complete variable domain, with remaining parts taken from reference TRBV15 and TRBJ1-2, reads DAMVIQNPRYQVTQFGKPVTLSCSQTLNHNVMYWYQQKSSQAPKLLFHYYDKDFNNEADTPDNFQSRRPNTSFCFLDIRSPGLGDTAMYLCATSRGRDRADYGYTFGSGTRLTVV.

The CDR3 coding sequence is TGTGCCAGCAGTCCACAGGGTGCAGGCACTGAAGCTTTCTTT. It yields the protein CASSPQGAGTEAFF. The chain employs TRBV7-2 and TRBJ1-1, with D possibly being TRBD1 (6 bases). The CDR3 has 14 residues. The germline gives CDR1 SGHTA, CDR2 FQGNSA. V lost 6 bases and J lost 4, with 15 bases in between.

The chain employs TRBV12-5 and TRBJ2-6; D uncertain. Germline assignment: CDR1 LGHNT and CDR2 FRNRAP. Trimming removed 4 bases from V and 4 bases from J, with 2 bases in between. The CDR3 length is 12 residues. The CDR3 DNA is TGTGCTAGTGGTTGGGGGGCCAACGTCCTGACTTTC. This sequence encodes CASGWGANVLTF. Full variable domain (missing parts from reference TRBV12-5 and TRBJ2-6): DARVTQTPRHKVTEMGQEVTMRCQPILGHNTVFWYRQTMMQGLELLAYFRNRAPLDDSGMPKDRFSAEMPDATLATLKIQPSEPRDSAVYFCASGWGANVLTFGAGSRLTVL.

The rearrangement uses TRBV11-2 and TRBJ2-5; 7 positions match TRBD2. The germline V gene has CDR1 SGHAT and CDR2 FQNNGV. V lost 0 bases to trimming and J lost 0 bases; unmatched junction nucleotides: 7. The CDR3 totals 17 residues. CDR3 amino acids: CASSLDFAGVYQETQYF. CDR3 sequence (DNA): TGTGCCAGCAGCTTAGATTTTGCGGGGGTGTACCAAGAGACCCAGTACTTC.

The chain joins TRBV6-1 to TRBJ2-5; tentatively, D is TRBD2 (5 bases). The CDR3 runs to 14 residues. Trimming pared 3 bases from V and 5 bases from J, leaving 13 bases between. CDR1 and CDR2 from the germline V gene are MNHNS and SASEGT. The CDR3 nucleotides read TGTGCCAGCAGTGATCCGGGTCTAGCCGAGACCCAGTACTTC. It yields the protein CASSDPGLAETQYF.